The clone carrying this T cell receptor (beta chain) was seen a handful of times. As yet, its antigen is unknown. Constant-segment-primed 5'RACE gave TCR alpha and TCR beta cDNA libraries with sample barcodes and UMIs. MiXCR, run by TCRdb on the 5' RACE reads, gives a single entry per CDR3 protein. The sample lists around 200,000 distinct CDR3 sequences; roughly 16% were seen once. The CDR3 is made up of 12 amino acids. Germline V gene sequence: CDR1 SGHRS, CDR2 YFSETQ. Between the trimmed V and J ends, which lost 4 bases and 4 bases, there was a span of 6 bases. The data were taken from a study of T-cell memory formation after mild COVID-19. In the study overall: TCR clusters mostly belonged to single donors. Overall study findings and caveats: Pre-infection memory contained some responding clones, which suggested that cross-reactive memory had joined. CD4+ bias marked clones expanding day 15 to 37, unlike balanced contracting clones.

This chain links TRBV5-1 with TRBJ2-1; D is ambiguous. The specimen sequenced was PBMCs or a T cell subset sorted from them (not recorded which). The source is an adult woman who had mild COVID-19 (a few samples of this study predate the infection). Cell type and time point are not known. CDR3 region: CASSAVYNEQFF. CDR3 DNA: TGCGCCAGCAGCGCCGTATACAATGAGCAGTTCTTC.